This T cell receptor beta chain was documented in a study of shared clonotypes between healthy human individuals (dated by TCRdb to the early 2020s). About the full investigation: The cohort included a few men and a couple of women between 18 and 49 years of age. The study deeply sequenced blood TCR repertoires of five healthy adults to estimate repertoire size and the extent of clonotype sharing between individuals. For each donor, CD4 naive and CD4 memory were each run on three plates, CD8 naive on two plates, and CD8 memory on one plate. Leukapheresis yielded between about 0.9 and 9.5 billion PBMCs per donor. To increase sequencing depth and limit assay-specific biases, TCR repertoire library preparation and sequencing were carried out by different laboratories using diverse techniques. Beyond this particular receptor, the publication reports: The genetic and exposure-history diversity represented was limited by the small number of donors. Incomplete sequencing was indicated by rarefaction of sorted-subset datasets, despite the large sequencing depth. Across a few donors, approximately 4.9% of naive CD4, roughly 3.3% of naive CD8, roughly 2.2% of memory CD4, and approximately 0.4% of memory CD8 clonotypes were shared. Naive subsets generally had larger estimated clonotype richness than memory subsets. Only blood was sampled, and tissue TCR repertoires likely differ from those in blood. Higher generation probabilities were observed for clonotypes shared by all four sorted-subset donors than for non-shared clonotypes. Pairwise subsampling led to the expectation that sequencing depth would affect the degree of clonotype sharing among donors.

The donors were healthy, HIV-negative adults with no recently reported acute infections or vaccinations. Only Caucasian adults living in Nashville, Tennessee, USA were represented among the donors. Magnetic negative selection was used to enrich CD4+ T cells, after which naive cells were positively selected on CD45RA and the negative fraction became the memory subset. Blood was collected by leukapheresis, and PBMCs were isolated by Ficoll-Histopaque density gradient centrifugation and then cryopreserved in liquid nitrogen vapor phase. Analytical flow cytometry was used to check the purity and quantity of each magnetically sorted T cell population. From each sorted fraction, genomic DNA was isolated and quantified by UV absorbance on a Nanodrop 2000c. Note on this clone: Its antigen remains unidentified. Qualities for individual bases were not recorded, and no much larger clone is one base off.

V is pared back by 11 bases and J by 2 bases, with 19 bases lying between the germline termini. CDR1 and CDR2, per the germline V gene (reference sequence), are LNHDA and SQIVND. CDR3 length: 14 amino acids, cysteine to phenylalanine. The retained sequence is limited to the CDR3, 42 bases, with the frame set at the first base. Using the deep immunoSEQ assay, TCR CDR3 regions were amplified from genomic DNA by multiplex PCR. Genomic DNA extracted from each cell subset was distributed evenly over all wells of several immunoSEQ 96-well plates, and each plate served as one replicate. For sorted subsets, each replicate PCR was loaded with around 200 ng genomic DNA, equivalent to 25,000 to 35,000 T cell genomes. Purified libraries were measured with a Qubit 3.0 fluorometer, size-checked on a Bioanalyzer 2100, and measured again with the KAPA Library Quantification kit. Each immunoSEQ 96-well plate was sequenced on its own single-read 150-cycle Illumina NextSeq 550 flow cell. On the authors' methods: The immunoSEQ output contained only junctional sequences without quality scores, so filtering could not match that applied to full-length reads. To assign V/J genes and CDR3, sequences were annotated using PyIR, a Python wrapper for IgBLAST v1.9, with IMGT germline references. Reads were removed for weak V/J assignments (E-value above 1e-6), missing CDR3, stop codons, out-of-frame junctions, or ambiguous translated residues. V3J clonotypes were defined by identical inferred V gene, J gene, and CDR3 amino acid sequence. The percentage overlap between two repertoires was calculated by dividing the number of shared unique clonotypes by the size of the smaller repertoire. Richness of each repertoire was evaluated using RTK rarefaction, the Chao1 estimator, and Recon v2.1 estimates of unobserved clonotypes. Generation probabilities for all TCRbeta clonotypes obtained by the gDNA method from a handful of donors were computed using OLGA. The table was pulled from immuneACCESS by TCRdb, which kept in-frame rearrangements only. Such tables lose some clones; where checked, under half of the loss comes from unresolved V genes, and the rest has no known cause. Clonal size and the V and J genes are those of that table, whereas D and trimming came from the DNA. In all, the sample holds over a million clones, and about 77% of those were seen once. Approximately 1.5% of the sample rests with the top ten.

Sequences were obtained from memory CD4+ T cells sorted from blood. What this sample's cell subset or site label stands for: CD45RA-negative fraction. The chain is made from TRBV19 and TRBJ2-7, with no confidently assigned D gene. The source is a man younger than 35 in good health. In nucleotides, the sequence is TGTGCCTCCTCCCGGGTAGGAAAGACCTACGAGCAGTACTTC. Its protein reads: CASSRVGKTYEQYF.